The rows below give T cell receptor beta chains drawn from one sample of a study of shared clonotypes between healthy human individuals. TCRdb's table, derived via immunoSEQ multiplex PCR, lists solely in-frame clones and lacks some. Here the sample spans about 2.4 million clones, 80% to 95% being singletons. Source material: naive CD4+ T cells from PBMCs. Receptors originate from a man aged 18-30 years in good health. Some clones in this sample may be carry-over from other donors' samples. CDR3s include the opening cysteine and the closing phenylalanine or tryptophan. The D gene is left open where the match is weak. Rows give clone size only sometimes, using once, few, many, or a class for an expanded clone.

d_call j_call v_call clone_size cdr3_aa cdr3_nt
TRBD1 TRBJ1-1 TRBV5-6 NA CASTLHPLNTGVSAEAFF TGTGCCAGCACCCTACACCCCCTTAATACAGGGGTTAGCGCTGAAGCTTTCTTT
NA TRBJ2-7 TRBV6-1 NA CASSEVRWGEQYF TGTGCCAGCAGTGAAGTTCGGTGGGGGGAGCAGTACTTC
TRBD2 TRBJ2-3 TRBV5-4 NA CASSLIQREGRDTQYF TGTGCCAGCAGCTTGATCCAGCGGGAGGGCCGAGATACGCAGTATTTT
NA TRBJ2-7 TRBV6-5 NA CASSFPSGGSYEQYF TGTGCCAGCAGTTTCCCCTCCGGGGGATCCTACGAGCAGTACTTC
TRBD1 TRBJ1-1 TRBV4-3 NA CAEGTGGFPDTEAFF TGCGCCGAGGGGACAGGGGGCTTCCCCGACACTGAAGCTTTCTTT
NA TRBJ1-1 TRBV6-5 NA CASSYSVIMRATEAFF TGTGCCAGCAGTTACTCCGTTATAATGAGGGCCACTGAAGCTTTCTTT
NA TRBJ2-6 TRBV7-8 NA CASSRRTNSGANVLTF TGTGCCAGCAGCCGGAGAACAAACTCTGGGGCCAACGTCCTGACTTTC
TRBD1 TRBJ2-1 TRBV6-4 NA CASRERDRDSSKVTHNEQFF TGTGCCAGCAGAGAGCGAGATCGGGACAGTTCTAAAGTCACTCACAATGAGCAGTTCTTC
TRBD1 TRBJ2-7 TRBV9 NA CTSSRTGTGGYEQYF TGTACCAGCAGCCGGACCGGGACAGGGGGTTACGAGCAGTACTTC
NA TRBJ2-5 TRBV5-1 NA CASSPVPEETQYF TGCGCCAGCAGCCCCGTTCCCGAGGAGACCCAGTACTTC
NA TRBJ2-5 TRBV9 once CASSVSPLAPQETQYF TGTGCCAGCAGCGTATCCCCTCTAGCGCCTCAAGAGACCCAGTACTTC
TRBD1 TRBJ2-1 TRBV29-1 NA CRVGDRGSNEQFF TGCAGAGTTGGGGACAGGGGGAGTAATGAGCAGTTCTTC
NA TRBJ1-2 TRBV25-1 NA CASSGGPTYGYTF TGTGCCAGCAGTGGAGGGCCCACCTATGGCTACACCTTC
TRBD2 TRBJ2-1 TRBV5-1 NA CASSGPGLAGGEQFF TGCGCCAGCAGCGGCCCGGGACTAGCGGGAGGTGAGCAGTTCTTC
NA TRBJ2-1 TRBV5-1 NA CASRALAYNEQFF TGCGCCAGCAGGGCTTTAGCGTACAATGAGCAGTTCTTC
NA TRBJ2-7 TRBV6-1 NA CASSETREGQGRHEQYF TGTGCCAGCAGTGAAACTCGGGAGGGACAGGGACGACACGAGCAGTACTTC
NA TRBJ2-5 TRBV7-9 NA CASSYIGLRETQYF TGTGCCAGCAGTTATATAGGGTTGCGGGAGACCCAGTACTTC